This is a list of T cell receptor beta chains from one sample in a study of CD8+CD57+ T cells in acquired aplastic anemia. TCRdb called the reads again in MiXCR, with one record for every CDR3 protein. In the table there are hundreds of thousands of distinct CDR3 sequences, under 40% of which are singletons. Specimen: sorted CD4+, CD8+, or CD8+CD57+ T cells (not recorded which) from PBMCs. These receptors were obtained from a human donor with aplastic anemia. The CDR3 runs from the conserved cysteine through the conserved F or W. D genes are given only for firm matches. The listing skips clone size in some rows; elsewhere it reads once, few, many or a size class.

V	J	D	length	size	DNA	CDR3
TRBV12-3/TRBV12-4	TRBJ2-1	TRBD1	15	NA	TGTGCCAGCAGTTTAAGGGACAGGGTGATCAATGAGCAGTTCTTC	CASSLRDRVINEQFF
TRBV18	TRBJ1-2	NA	15	few	TGTGCCAGCTCACCATCCCCCAGGGCCAGCGGTGGCTACACCTTC	CASSPSPRASGGYTF
TRBV19	TRBJ1-4	NA	16	once	TGTGCCAGTAGTATAGGTGTCGGATCAACTAATGAAAAACTGTTTTTT	CASSIGVGSTNEKLFF
TRBV10-3	TRBJ2-2	TRBD1	14	many	TGTGCCATCAGTGACTACAGGGGCGCCGGGGAGCTGTTTTTT	CAISDYRGAGELFF
TRBV11-2	TRBJ2-1	TRBD2	15	NA	TGTGCCAGCAGCTTAGGCGGGGGGGAGTACAATGAGCAGTTCTTC	CASSLGGGEYNEQFF
TRBV5-5	TRBJ1-4	NA	15	NA	TGTGCCAGCAGCTTGATTTTCCAGGGTGATGAAAAACTGTTTTTT	CASSLIFQGDEKLFF
TRBV11-1	TRBJ2-7	TRBD2	16	few	TGTGCCAGCAGCTTGGGGACTAGCGGAAGCTCCTACGAGCAGTACTTC	CASSLGTSGSSYEQYF
TRBV11-2	TRBJ1-6	NA	16	NA	TGTGCCAGCAGCCCGGACACCTACTCCTATAATTCACCCCTCCACTTT	CASSPDTYSYNSPLHF
TRBV2	TRBJ2-1	NA	14	NA	TGTGCCAGCACTAGGACAGCCCCCTACAATGAGCAGTTCTTC	CASTRTAPYNEQFF
TRBV7-2	TRBJ1-2	NA	13	many	TGTGCCAGCAGCTTCACGGCGGACTATGGCTACACCTTC	CASSFTADYGYTF
TRBV6-1	TRBJ1-3	NA	14	NA	TGTGCCAGCGGGGACCCAGGGACTCTTCACACCATATATTTT	CASGDPGTLHTIYF
TRBV25-1	TRBJ2-1	TRBD2	18	NA	TGTGCCAGCAGTTTAGGGCTAGCGGGAGGGATCTCCTACAATGAGCAGTTCTTC	CASSLGLAGGISYNEQFF
TRBV10-3	TRBJ1-2	TRBD1	14	many	TGTGCCATCAGGGGGACAGGGCGGGACTATGGCTACACCTTC	CAIRGTGRDYGYTF
TRBV7-2	TRBJ2-7	TRBD1	15	many	TGTGCCAGCAGCGTCGAACAGGGGCAAACTTACGAGCAGTACTTC	CASSVEQGQTYEQYF
TRBV11-1	TRBJ2-3	TRBD1	16	NA	TGTGCCAGCAGCTCAGGACAGGGGGGACCAGGGGATACGCAGTATTTT	CASSSGQGGPGDTQYF
TRBV2	TRBJ2-7	NA	13	NA	TGTGCCAGCAGTATCTTAGGACAGTCGCGGCAGTACTTC	CASSILGQSRQYF
TRBV11-1	TRBJ2-2	TRBD1	16	few	TGTGCCAGCAGCTTACCCCGGAGACAGGGGCCCGGGGAGCTGTTTTTT	CASSLPRRQGPGELFF
TRBV30	TRBJ1-5	NA	12	NA	TGTGCCTGGAGTTCCAGGGATGAGGCCCAGCATTTT	CAWSSRDEAQHF
TRBV4-1	TRBJ2-7	NA	15	few	TGCGCCAGCAGCCTGGCGGATGGGGGGTCCTACGAGCAGTACTTC	CASSLADGGSYEQYF
TRBV19	TRBJ1-5	NA	12	NA	TGTGCCAGCAGCCCTGACACCACGAGCCAGCATTTT	CASSPDTTSQHF
TRBV7-9	TRBJ2-3	TRBD2	17	NA	TGTGCCAGCAGCCCCCTCGGTAGCGGGGGCTTCACAGATACGCAGTATTTT	CASSPLGSGGFTDTQYF
TRBV5-1	TRBJ2-7	TRBD2	17	NA	TGCGCCAGCAGTGATTTATTGGGACTATCTTGGAGCTACGAGCAGTACTTC	CASSDLLGLSWSYEQYF
TRBV30	TRBJ2-7	NA	14	NA	TGTGCCTCAAAAGCGGAGAGGAGCTCCTACGAGCAGTACTTC	CASKAERSSYEQYF
TRBV19	TRBJ1-1	NA	14	many	TGTGCCAGTAGTAACGCCAAGGGGAACACTGAAGCTTTCTTT	CASSNAKGNTEAFF
TRBV19	TRBJ2-1	TRBD2	13	NA	TGTGCCAGTAACCTAGCGGGAGACAATGAGCAGTTCTTC	CASNLAGDNEQFF
TRBV10-3	TRBJ1-6	TRBD1	16	NA	TGTGCCATCAGTGACCCTGACAGGGGGCGGAATTCACCCCTCCACTTT	CAISDPDRGRNSPLHF
TRBV11-2	TRBJ2-7	NA	17	many	TGTGCCAGCAGCTTAGGCCCCCAATCCCGTTTCTCCTACGAGCAGTACTTC	CASSLGPQSRFSYEQYF
TRBV10-3	TRBJ2-7	TRBD2	14	few	TGTGCCAGCGCACTCGGGACTAAAGACTACGAGCAGTACTTC	CASALGTKDYEQYF
TRBV15	TRBJ2-2	TRBD2	16	few	TGTGCCACCAGCAGACTAGCGGGAGGGGTCTCCGGGGAGCTGTTTTTT	CATSRLAGGVSGELFF
TRBV2	TRBJ2-5	NA	15	NA	TGTGCCAGCAGTATGGGGGGGGGCTGGGTAGAGACCCAGTACTTC	CASSMGGGWVETQYF
TRBV7-7	TRBJ2-1	TRBD2	15	NA	TGTGCTAGCAGCAACGGACTAGCGGGAATTTATGAGCAGTTCTTC	CASSNGLAGIYEQFF
TRBV7-9	TRBJ1-2	TRBD1	14	many	TGTGCCACCGGTTTGGGACAGAATGTCTATGGCTACACCTTC	CATGLGQNVYGYTF
TRBV20-1	TRBJ1-5	NA	13	many	TGCAGTGCTAGAGGACGGAACAATCAGCCCCAGCATTTT	CSARGRNNQPQHF
TRBV19	TRBJ1-3	NA	14	many	TGTGCCAGCATCTCAAGGATTGGTGGAAACACCATATATTTT	CASISRIGGNTIYF
TRBV5-5	TRBJ1-6	NA	14	NA	TGTGCCAGCAGCTCGGACCCCAATAATTCACCCCTCCACTTT	CASSSDPNNSPLHF
TRBV19	TRBJ1-6	TRBD1	15	NA	TGTGCCAGTAGTATTGTGGGACAGAATAATTCACCCCTCCACTTT	CASSIVGQNNSPLHF
TRBV14	TRBJ2-5	TRBD2	16	NA	TGTGCCAGCAGCCCTCTCGGGACTAGCGGAGGAGAGACCCAGTACTTC	CASSPLGTSGGETQYF
TRBV7-2	TRBJ2-1	TRBD2	15	NA	TGTGCCAGCAGCGAACTAGCGGGAGAACGAAATGAGCAGTTCTTC	CASSELAGERNEQFF
TRBV7-9	TRBJ2-5	TRBD1	14	NA	TGTGCCAGCAGCCTGGGACAGAACCAAGAGACCCAGTACTTC	CASSLGQNQETQYF
TRBV19	TRBJ2-3	NA	15	many	TGTGCCAGTAGTATAGATCCGTCTAGGTGGGATACGCAGTATTTT	CASSIDPSRWDTQYF
TRBV25-1	TRBJ1-6	NA	15	NA	TGTGCCAGCAGTGATTCTATCCGGGGTAATTCACCCCTCCACTTT	CASSDSIRGNSPLHF
TRBV11-2	TRBJ2-1	NA	16	NA	TGTGCCAGCAGCTTCGTCAGGGGGGGCTCCTACAATGAGCAGTTCTTC	CASSFVRGGSYNEQFF
TRBV6-2/TRBV6-3	TRBJ1-2	NA	15	once	TGTGCCAGCACCAGAGGAGGAAATACTAACTATGGCTACACCTTC	CASTRGGNTNYGYTF
TRBV2	TRBJ1-2	TRBD1	14	many	TGTGCCAGCAGAAAGACAGGGGGTTCCTATGGCTACACCTTC	CASRKTGGSYGYTF
TRBV15	TRBJ2-1	TRBD2	18	many	TGTGCCACCAGCAGAGATCCACTGCGGGAGGTACTCTACAATGAGCAGTTCTTC	CATSRDPLREVLYNEQFF
TRBV6-5	TRBJ2-3	NA	14	NA	TGTGCCAGCAGTTGGCCTCCTAGCACAGATACGCAGTATTTT	CASSWPPSTDTQYF
TRBV7-9	TRBJ2-7	NA	13	NA	TGTGCCAGCAGCTATTGGGGGCCCTACGAGCAGTACTTC	CASSYWGPYEQYF
TRBV25-1	TRBJ1-5	TRBD1	19	many	TGTGCCAGCACTAATTACCCGGCTATTCCGGGACAGGGCTATCAGCCCCAGCATTTT	CASTNYPAIPGQGYQPQHF
TRBV11-2	TRBJ2-1	TRBD2	16	NA	TGTGCCAGCAGCCCTAGCGGGAGGGCCTCATCGTATGAGCAGTTCTTC	CASSPSGRASSYEQFF
TRBV2	TRBJ2-4	NA	15	few	TGTGCCAGCAGTGATCCCTTGGGGGGTGAAAACATTCAGTACTTC	CASSDPLGGENIQYF
TRBV24-1	TRBJ2-2	NA	16	few	TGTGCCACCAGTGATCCCGCAGGGGGGGACACCGGGGAGCTGTTTTTT	CATSDPAGGDTGELFF